These 20 T cell receptor beta chains were all obtained from the same sample, sequenced in a study of T cell clonality in common variable immunodeficiency. This table comes from immunoSEQ multiplex PCR, and its TCRdb copy is limited to in-frame clones, with some not included. The sample shows around 42,000 clones, none of them appearing just once. Sequenced input: peripheral blood mononuclear cells. These receptors came from a person aged 18 to 70 in good health.

This clone was found many times. Read sequence stops 3 residues before the CDR3 end, and the germline J gene provides the missing end. The J gene is TRBJ2-7, the V gene TRBV6-1, with D tentatively TRBD1 or TRBD2 (5 bases each). Germline CDR1 and CDR2: MNHNS and SASEGT. This CDR3 has 13 amino acids. Deletions cut 1 base from V and 4 bases from J, with 8 bases between. Partial CDR3 DNA: TGTGCCAGCAGTGAAGAGAGGGGTTACGAG. Its translation is CASSEERGYE. Given in full, the CDR3 is CASSEERGYEQYF.

This clone was detected ten times or more. The CDR3 end is not reached by the read, which stops 3 residues before it; the germline J gene fills it in. The chain has TRBV20-1 and TRBJ2-1; 11 bases agree with TRBD1. The germline CDR1 and CDR2 sequences are DFQATT and SNEGSKA (reference sequence). The V segment lost 6 bases and the J segment 8 bases; nucleotides outside the gene matches: 12. The CDR3 totals 15 residues. The CDR3: CSATPGTGGRDEQFF. The DNA read from the CDR3 is TGCAGTGCCACACCTGGGACAGGGGGGCGTGATGAG.

This clone was counted many times. The sequenced CDR3 bases are TGTGCCAGCAGCGGGGGCCGGGGC. Translating gives CASSGGRG. The CDR3 reads in full as CASSGGRGYTF. The V gene is TRBV7-6, the J gene TRBJ1-2; D possibly corresponds to TRBD1 (6 bases). The read ends 3 residues shy of where the CDR3 ends; the end is completed using the germline J gene. This CDR3 is built from 11 residues. Germline CDR1 and CDR2: SGHVS and FNYEAQ.

This clone has ten or more counts. CDR3 loop: CASSVMGLAGGPGELFF. CDR3 DNA (partial): TGTGCCAGTAGTGTGATGGGACTAGCGGGAGGCCCCGGGGAG. The chain joins TRBV19 to TRBJ2-2; TRBD2 agrees at 15 bases. With the read ending 3 residues before the CDR3 end, the germline J gene is used to fill in that end. Trimming at V came to 5 bases and at J to 6 bases, leaving 7 bases not matched to a gene. CDR3 length: 17 amino acids. Looked up from germline, CDR1 is LNHDA and CDR2 is SQIVND (reference sequence).

This clone has at least ten counts. CDR3 DNA (partial): TGCAGTGCTAGAGATACGAGCGGGAGGTACAATGAG. It encodes CSARDTSGRYNE. The entire CDR3 reads CSARDTSGRYNEQFF. V usage is TRBV20-1 and J usage is TRBJ2-1; TRBD2 aligns across 9 bases. From the germline J gene comes the end of the CDR3, since the read stops 3 residues before it. Germline CDR1 reads DFQATT; CDR2 reads SNEGSKA (reference sequence). J was trimmed by 4 bases and V by 0 bases; bases with no gene match: 4. The CDR3 consists of 15 residues.

This clone was seen ten or more times. The sequence runs out 3 residues before the end of the CDR3; the remainder is reconstructed from the germline J gene. The chain uses TRBV5-4 and TRBJ1-2; TRBD1 might be the D (5 bases). V was trimmed by 0 bases and J by 4 bases, leaving 10 bases between them. The length of the CDR3 is 14 residues. CDR1 and CDR2 (germline): SGHNT, YYREEE (reference sequence). This chain's CDR3 is CASSLVGGAYGYTF. CDR3 DNA (partial): TGTGCCAGCAGCTTGGTGGGGGGTGCCTATGGC. Based on the CDR3 plus reference TRBV5-4 and TRBJ1-2, the full variable domain is ETGVTQSPTHLIKTRGQQVTLRCSSQSGHNTVSWYQQALGQGPQFIFQYYREEENGRGNFPPRFSGLQFPNYSSELNVNALELDDSALYLCASSLVGGAYGYTFGSGTRLTVV.

This clone was recorded many times. The read finishes 3 residues shy of the CDR3 end, and the germline J gene is used to complete it. The chain joins TRBV5-1 to TRBJ1-4; 8 bases fit TRBD1. CDR3 length equals 15 residues. V trimming: 3 bases; J trimming: 7 bases; junction bases outside the gene matches: 8. Germline V gene lookup returns CDR1 SGHRS and CDR2 YFSETQ. CDR3: CASSSRAGGVEKLFF. CDR3 bases read: TGCGCCAGCAGCTCCCGGGCAGGGGGCGTTGAAAAA.

This clone was counted ten times or more. The read halts 3 residues ahead of the CDR3 end, with the missing end drawn from the germline J gene. The chain uses TRBV30 and TRBJ1-1; the match to TRBD1 covers 12 bases. The V and J ends lost 4 bases and 5 bases, in that order; junction bases with no gene match: 14. Germline CDR1 is GTSNPN and CDR2 is SVGIG (reference sequence). CDR3 length: 17 amino acids. The CDR3 region is CAWTLGQGAWEKTEAFF. The CDR3 bases that were read are TGTGCCTGGACCCTGGGACAGGGGGCCTGGGAGAAGACTGAA.

This clone was seen repeatedly, ten times or more. The CDR3 end is not reached by the read, which stops 3 residues before it; the germline J gene fills it in. The V call is TRBV6-2 or TRBV6-3, the J call TRBJ2-1, with 7 positions matching TRBD1. The length of the CDR3 is 17 residues. The V gene end was trimmed by 2 bases and the J gene end by 1 base; junction bases not matched to a gene: 8. Looked up from germline, CDR1 is MNHEY and CDR2 is SVGEGT. The CDR3 loop is CASSYVRTGSSYNEQFF. CDR3 DNA (partial): TGTGCCAGCAGTTACGTTCGGACAGGTAGTTCCTACAATGAG.

This clone came up a few times. The junction differs from germline at one of its ends, possibly a read error. The missing CDR3 end, 3 residues past where the read stops, is filled in from the germline J gene. Other nucleotide sequences in the sample specify the same CDR3. The chain recombines TRBV19 with TRBJ1-1; 8 bases align to TRBD1. The CDR3 contains 15 residues. Germline V lookup: CDR1 LNHDA, CDR2 SQIVND (reference sequence). The DNA read from the CDR3 is TGTGCCAGTAGTATCCCGGGACAGGTGAACACTGAG. Its translation is CASSIPGQVNTE. From start to end, the CDR3 is CASSIPGQVNTEAFF.

This clone was recorded many times. CDR3 sequence reads: CASSLGDRGPGTNEKLFF. The part of the CDR3 DNA that was read is TGTGCCAGCAGCTTGGGGGACAGGGGGCCGGGGACTAATGAAAAA. The gene calls are TRBV7-6 and TRBJ1-4; 12 bases fit TRBD1. With the read ending 3 residues before the CDR3 end, the germline J gene is used to fill in that end. The CDR3 spans 18 residues. Per germline, CDR1 SGHVS and CDR2 FNYEAQ. V lost 3 bases to trimming and J lost 2 bases; unmatched junction nucleotides: 7.

This clone was recorded many times. The read comes to an end 3 residues before the CDR3 does, leaving the germline J gene to fill in the end. The chain joins TRBV6-1 to TRBJ2-5; D call uncertain. The CDR3 is 13 residues long. In germline, CDR1 is MNHNS, CDR2 SASEGT. V lost 5 bases, J lost 4 bases, and 11 bases lay in between. The covered CDR3 bases are TGTGCCAGCAGTAAAGGTGTTATAGAGACC. This codes for CASSKGVIET. The whole CDR3 is CASSKGVIETQYF.

There are many counts of this clone. The read ends 3 residues before the CDR3 terminus; that terminus is restored from the germline J gene. The rearrangement links TRBV23-1 to TRBJ2-3; 12 positions agree with TRBD1. TRBV23-1 has ORF status, its function being uncertain. With 4 bases clipped from V and 5 bases from J, the junction kept 10 bases outside the gene matches. The CDR3 sequence is 17 residues long. The chain's CDR3 is CASSPWDRGPSEDTQYF. Incomplete CDR3 DNA: TGCGCCAGCAGTCCCTGGGACAGGGGGCCCTCAGAAGATACG.

This clone was seen repeatedly, ten times or more. The read is 3 residues too short to cover the CDR3 end, so that end is filled in from the germline J gene. J is TRBJ1-5 and V is TRBV29-1; tentative D call: TRBD1 (5 bases). The V and J ends lost 7 bases and 3 bases respectively, with 13 bases between them. The CDR3 runs 13 residues. Germline CDR1 is SQVTM and CDR2 is ANQGSEA. This chain's CDR3 is CSATDGHNQPQHF. Partial CDR3 DNA: TGCAGCGCTACGGACGGACACAATCAGCCC.

The sample holds many counts of this clone. The read terminates 3 residues before the CDR3 end, so the remaining end is supplied by the germline J gene. V and J are TRBV2 and TRBJ2-3; 8 bases are shared with TRBD2. The CDR3 runs 14 residues. CDR1 is SNHLY and CDR2 is FYNNEI in the germline V gene. Germline trimming cut 8 bases from V and 2 bases from J; bases unmatched to any gene: 6. The CDR3 bases that were read are TGTGCCAGCGGACTAGCCCTAACCACAGATACG. Translated, it gives CASGLALTTDT. The full CDR3 is CASGLALTTDTQYF.

In this sample, this clone turned up many times. Sequencing ends 3 residues short of the CDR3 end; the germline J gene provides the rest. The sample carries other DNA sequences with the same CDR3. This chain joins TRBV20-1 and TRBJ1-3; 9 bases map to TRBD1. The CDR3 spans 15 residues. J was trimmed by 2 bases and V by 6 bases; bases with no gene match: 8. Looked up from germline, CDR1 is DFQATT and CDR2 is SNEGSKA (reference sequence). The CDR3 sequence: CSAKAQGAPGNTIYF. CDR3 DNA, as far as it was read: TGCAGTGCAAAAGCACAGGGGGCGCCTGGAAACACC.

The sample holds many counts of this clone. The observed sequence ends 3 residues before the CDR3 terminus, with the missing tail filled in from the germline J gene. The V gene is TRBV9, the J gene TRBJ2-7, with TRBD2 identical over 7 bases. CDR1 SGDLS and CDR2 YYNGEE come from the germline V gene. The length of the CDR3 is 14 residues. V shed 3 bases and J 2 bases; nucleotides not matched to a gene: 5. The CDR3 spells CASSGGGFTYEQYF. The sequenced part of the CDR3 DNA is TGTGCCAGCAGCGGGGGGGGATTTACCTACGAG.

This clone was seen many times. Coverage ceases 3 residues before the CDR3 finishes, and the germline J gene fills in the end. V gene TRBV6-1 combines with J gene TRBJ1-2, with 10 bases lining up with TRBD1. Germline V gives CDR1 MNHNS, CDR2 SASEGT. Trimming at V came to 3 bases and at J to 7 bases, leaving 8 bases not matched to a gene. This CDR3 region has 15 residues. The part of the CDR3 DNA that was read is TGTGCCAGCAGTGAGGTGCCCGGGACAGGGGCTGGC. This translates into CASSEVPGTGAG. The whole CDR3 sequence is CASSEVPGTGAGYTF.

At least ten counts were recorded for this clone. The read finishes 3 residues shy of the CDR3 end, and the germline J gene is used to complete it. This chain joins TRBV19 and TRBJ2-4; 10 nucleotides agree with TRBD2. The CDR3 covers 13 residues. Germline loops: CDR1 LNHDA, CDR2 SQIVND (reference sequence). CDR3 loop: CASSISGGEIQYF. The CDR3 bases that were read are TGTGCCAGTAGTATCAGCGGGGGGGAAATT.

This clone was counted at least ten times. The CDR3 goes on 3 residues after the read ends, and that part is filled in from the germline J gene. The rearrangement uses TRBV4-1 and TRBJ2-5, with 9 bases matching TRBD1. After removal of 3 bases from V and 7 bases from J, the junction contained 6 bases not matched to a gene. The CDR3 loop spans 14 amino acids. The germline V gene has CDR1 MGHRA and CDR2 YSYEKL. The CDR3 bases that were read are TGCGCCAGCAGCCAGAAGGAGACAGGGGGGACC. Its translation is CASSQKETGGT. The CDR3, in full, reads CASSQKETGGTQYF.